This TCR beta chain was observed in a study of blood T cell repertoires in COVID-19. The assay was immunoSEQ multiplex PCR, and TCRdb's table has in-frame clones only and misses some. Among approximately 280,000 clones listed, around 88% were seen once. The CDR3 spans 13 residues. V was clipped by 5 bases and J by 4 bases, with 9 bases between them. Per the germline V gene, CDR1 is SGHNT and CDR2 is YENEEA. Participant age was about 18 to 95 years, and participants resided in fewer than 25 US areas. The rearrangement links TRBV11-3 to TRBJ2-1, with D maybe TRBD2 (5 bases). The TCR was taken from a woman in her 40s who had recovered from COVID-19. Sample: PBMCs or T cells enriched from blood (not recorded which). DNA for the CDR3: TGTGCCAGCAGCCGTAGCGCATACAATGAGCAGTTCTTC. Translated: CASSRSAYNEQFF. Using reference TRBV11-3 and TRBJ2-1 for the parts outside the CDR3, the full variable domain is EAGVVQSPRYKIIEKKQPVAFWCNPISGHNTLYWYLQNLGQGPELLIRYENEEAVDDSQLPKDRFSAERLKGVDSTLKIQPAELGDSAVYLCASSRSAYNEQFFGPGTRLTVL.